This entry lists 25 T cell receptor beta chains sequenced from one sample in a study of T cell responses to AZD1222 COVID-19 vaccine. The method was immunoSEQ multiplex PCR; TCRdb's version includes in-frame clones alone and lacks a portion of them. The sample lists about 140,000 clones; more than 90% were seen once. The sequencing used peripheral blood, collected on day 0 of AZD1222 vaccination. The receptors were sampled from an adult in good health.

The chain uses TRBV27 and TRBJ2-5, with 7 nucleotides matching TRBD1. The CDR3 runs to 16 residues. The germline CDR1 and CDR2 sequences are MNHEY and SMNVEV (reference sequence). V shed 2 bases, J shed 9 bases, and the junction held 15 bases outside the gene matches. CDR3 sequence (DNA): TGTGCCAGCAGTTTAGGTTTCTCAAAGGGGGCCAGGGCCCAGTACTTC. It codes for CASSLGFSKGARAQYF.

The V gene is TRBV24-1, the J gene TRBJ2-2; TRBD2 agrees at 7 bases. The CDR3 runs to 15 residues. Unmatched junction bases numbered 5, after V lost 4 bases and J lost 4 bases. Germline V gene sequence: CDR1 KGHDR, CDR2 SFDVKD. CDR3 in DNA: TGTGCCACCAGTGACCCATCGGGAGGCACCGGGGAGCTGTTTTTT. Translating gives CATSDPSGGTGELFF.

The rearrangement links TRBV29-1 to TRBJ1-5; D gene uncertain. From germline, CDR1 is SQVTM and CDR2 ANQGSEA. The CDR3 covers 13 residues. The ends were cut back, 6 bases at V and 4 bases at J, with 13 bases in the middle. CDR3 nucleotide sequence: TGCAGCGTCGACCTGGGAGGGAATCAGCCCCAGCATTTT. This gives the protein CSVDLGGNQPQHF. Full variable domain (rest looked up from reference TRBV29-1 and TRBJ1-5): SAVISQKPSRDICQRGTSLTIQCQVDSQVTMMFWYRQQPGQSLTLIATANQGSEATYESGFVIDKFPISRPNLTFSTLTVSNMSPEDSSIYLCSVDLGGNQPQHFGDGTRLSIL.

The sample holds one count of this clone. CDR3 protein: CASSDDYANTGELFF. The CDR3 DNA reads as TGCGCCAGCAGTGATGACTACGCGAACACCGGGGAGCTGTTTTTT. The chain links TRBV10-1 to TRBJ2-2, with D perhaps matching TRBD2 (5 bases). The length of the CDR3 is 15 residues. From germline, CDR1 is WNHNN and CDR2 SYGVQD (reference sequence). Trimming pared 3 bases from V and 0 bases from J, leaving 8 bases between.

V gene TRBV19 combines with J gene TRBJ2-1; TRBD2 matches 11 bases. Germline V gene data show CDR1 as LNHDA and CDR2 as SQIVND (reference sequence). V was pared by 5 bases and J by 0 bases, with 12 bases of the junction left unmatched. This CDR3 comprises 19 residues. The CDR3 loop reads CASSPRGTSGRSSYNEQFF. The CDR3 coding sequence is TGTGCCAGTAGTCCTAGGGGGACTAGCGGTCGTAGCTCCTACAATGAGCAGTTCTTC.

This chain joins TRBV7-9 and TRBJ1-2, with D maybe TRBD1 (5 bases). Per the germline V gene, CDR1 is SEHNR and CDR2 is FQNEAQ (reference sequence). The V end lost 6 bases, the J end lost 0 bases, and 14 bases lay between the germline ends. CDR3 length: 15 amino acids. The CDR3 region is CASRPGGEANYGYTF. CDR3 DNA sequence: TGTGCCAGCAGACCCGGGGGAGAGGCTAACTATGGCTACACCTTC.

This CDR3 reads CASSILQGGGGTDTQYF. The CDR3 nucleotides are TGTGCCAGTAGTATTCTACAGGGCGGTGGGGGCACAGATACGCAGTATTTT. The chain combines TRBV19 with TRBJ2-3; a possible D gene is TRBD1 (6 bases). The V and J ends lost 3 bases and 1 base respectively, with 17 bases between them. Germline-derived CDR1 and CDR2 are LNHDA and SQIVND (reference sequence). This CDR3 has 17 amino acids. Looking up the rest from reference TRBV19 and TRBJ2-3 gives the full variable domain: DGGITQSPKYLFRKEGQNVTLSCEQNLNHDAMYWYRQDPGQGLRLIYYSQIVNDFQKGDIAEGYSVSREKKESFPLTVTSAQKNPTAFYLCASSILQGGGGTDTQYFGPGTRLTVL.

The chain couples TRBV4-1 to TRBJ2-7; 9 positions match TRBD2. With V trimmed by 1 base and J by 3 bases, 4 bases remained unmatched. The CDR3 consists of 15 residues. CDR1 and CDR2 from the germline V gene are MGHRA and YSYEKL. CDR3 amino acids: CASSQVLAGNYEQYF. The CDR3 DNA is TGCGCCAGCAGCCAAGTGCTAGCGGGGAACTACGAGCAGTACTTC.

This rearrangement joins TRBV30 to TRBJ1-3; maybe TRBD1 (6 bases). Germline CDR1 GTSNPN, CDR2 SVGIG (reference sequence). Trimming removed 0 bases at V and 0 bases at J, with 9 bases between. This CDR3 is 15 amino acids long. CDR3 region: CAWSVTGASGNTIYF. The CDR3 DNA reads as TGTGCCTGGAGTGTAACGGGGGCCTCTGGAAACACCATATATTTT.

This clone has just one count. The rearrangement uses TRBV11-2 and TRBJ1-5; 8 positions agree with TRBD1. The CDR3 is made up of 15 amino acids. With 5 bases clipped from V and 7 bases from J, the junction kept 10 bases outside the gene matches. The germline V gene has CDR1 SGHAT and CDR2 FQNNGV. In DNA form, the CDR3 reads TGTGCCAGCAGCCCGGACAGGGCGTATGGACAGCCCCAGCATTTT. It yields the protein CASSPDRAYGQPQHF.

J is TRBJ1-2 and V is TRBV18; no definite D call. The germline CDR1 and CDR2 sequences are KGHSH and LQKENI. V lost 3 bases, J lost 6 bases, and 11 bases lay in between. This CDR3 has 13 residues. This CDR3 is CASSPSHSDGYTF. DNA for the CDR3: TGTGCCAGCTCACCTTCCCACTCAGATGGCTACACCTTC.

This chain's CDR3 is CASSQGLAGLETQYF. The CDR3 DNA sequence: TGTGCCAGCAGCCAGGGACTAGCGGGGCTAGAGACCCAGTACTTC. The chain employs TRBV7-7 and TRBJ2-5; 13 bases agree with TRBD2. The CDR3 is 15 amino acids. Looked up from germline, CDR1 is SSHAT and CDR2 is FNYEAQ (reference sequence). With V trimmed by 5 bases and J by 4 bases, 4 bases remained unmatched.

The genes are TRBV5-1 and TRBJ2-5; 8 bases fit TRBD2. The CDR3 sequence is 15 residues long. The V segment lost 3 bases and the J segment 4 bases; nucleotides outside the gene matches: 8. Germline V lookup: CDR1 SGHRS, CDR2 YFSETQ. CDR3 in amino acids: CASSSVLAGRETQYF. CDR3 nucleotide sequence: TGCGCCAGCAGCTCCGTCTTAGCGGGGAGAGAGACCCAGTACTTC.

V usage is TRBV30 and J usage is TRBJ2-1; 7 bases align to TRBD2. The CDR3 contains 14 residues. CDR1 and CDR2 (germline): GTSNPN, SVGIG (reference sequence). Trimming at V came to 3 bases and at J to 3 bases, leaving 5 bases not matched to a gene. The CDR3 sequence: CAWSPLADYNEQFF. The DNA of the CDR3 is TGTGCCTGGAGCCCCCTAGCGGACTACAATGAGCAGTTCTTC.

V and J are TRBV7-9 and TRBJ1-2; D is perhaps TRBD1 (5 bases). V lost 1 base and J 8 bases, leaving 11 bases between the germline ends. Germline V gene lookup returns CDR1 SEHNR and CDR2 FQNEAQ (reference sequence). The CDR3 runs to 13 residues. The CDR3 reads CASSLGRDVGYTF. CDR3 nucleotides: TGTGCCAGCAGCTTAGGCCGGGACGTGGGCTACACCTTC.

The chain is built from TRBV12-3 or TRBV12-4 and TRBJ2-7; unclear D gene. Trimming pared 4 bases from V and 0 bases from J, leaving 1 base between. CDR3 length: 11 amino acids. In DNA, the CDR3 is TGTGCCAGCAGTTCCTCCTACGAGCAGTACTTC. This codes for CASSSSYEQYF.

The V and J genes are TRBV11-2 and TRBJ1-2, with D maybe TRBD1 (5 bases). Trimming took 5 bases from V and 8 from J, leaving 9 bases between them. The CDR3 sequence is 11 residues long. Germline loops: CDR1 SGHAT, CDR2 FQNNGV. CDR3 region: CASSQGYGYTF. CDR3 in DNA: TGTGCCAGCAGCCAGGGATACGGCTACACCTTC.

The CDR3 DNA follows: TGTGCCACCCGCCGGGACAAGAATTACGAGCAGTACTTC. Translation gives CATRRDKNYEQYF. The rearrangement links TRBV11-2 to TRBJ2-7; possible D gene TRBD1, 6 bases. Trimming cost V 10 bases and J 4 bases, with 17 bases left between them. This CDR3 comprises 13 residues. Germline loops: CDR1 SGHAT, CDR2 FQNNGV.

The gene calls are TRBV9 and TRBJ1-2, with D unclear. V lost 0 bases, J lost 0 bases, and 9 bases lay in between. Germline CDR1 is SGDLS and CDR2 is YYNGEE. The length of the CDR3 is 15 residues. The CDR3 sequence: CASSVDVMTNYGYTF. CDR3 DNA sequence: TGTGCCAGCAGCGTAGACGTGATGACTAACTATGGCTACACCTTC. The full variable domain, in which reference TRBV9 and TRBJ1-2 provide the parts outside the CDR3, is DSGVTQTPKHLITATGQRVTLRCSPRSGDLSVYWYQQSLDQGLQFLIQYYNGEERAKGNILERFSAQQFPDLHSELNLSSLELGDSALYFCASSVDVMTNYGYTFGSGTRLTVV.

The DNA of the CDR3 is TGTGCCACCAGCGGATCCACCCGGGACAAAAACACTGAAGCTTTCTTT. Translation: CATSGSTRDKNTEAFF. This chain uses TRBV15 with TRBJ1-1; weak D call: TRBD1 (6 bases). The ends were cut back, 5 bases at V and 2 bases at J, with 18 bases in the middle. Germline CDR1 reads LNHNV; CDR2 reads YYDKDF (reference sequence). The CDR3 length is 16 residues.

The rearrangement uses TRBV4-2 and TRBJ1-2; 7 bases map to TRBD1. Per germline, CDR1 LGHNA and CDR2 YNFKEQ. V gave up 7 bases and J gave up 0 bases; unmatched junction bases: 2. The CDR3 is 13 amino acids. CDR3: CASMDRPNYGYTF. CDR3 bases: TGTGCCAGCATGGACAGGCCTAACTATGGCTACACCTTC.

V is TRBV29-1 and J is TRBJ1-2; weak D call: TRBD1 (5 bases). Looked up from germline, CDR1 is SQVTM and CDR2 is ANQGSEA. This CDR3 comprises 13 residues. The ends were cut back, 3 bases at V and 4 bases at J, with 12 bases in the middle. CDR3 nucleotide sequence: TGCAGCGTTGACCTATCTAGGGGCTATGGCTACACCTTC. This codes for CSVDLSRGYGYTF.

The chain recombines TRBV7-8 with TRBJ1-3; tentative D call: TRBD1 (5 bases). Trimming removed 4 bases at V and 4 bases at J, with 17 bases between. Germline V gives CDR1 SGHVS, CDR2 FQNEAQ. The CDR3 spans 16 residues. CDR3 nucleotides: TGTGCCAGCAGCTCAACAAGGGCCCGGGGGGGAAACACCATATATTTT. This gives the protein CASSSTRARGGNTIYF. The whole variable domain, filled in from reference TRBV7-8 and TRBJ1-3, reads GAGVSQSPRYKVAKRGQDVALRCDPISGHVSLFWYQQALGQGPEFLTYFQNEAQLDKSGLPSDRFFAERPEGSVSTLKIQRTQQEDSAVYLCASSSTRARGGNTIYFGEGSWLTVV.

The V and J genes are TRBV3-1 (or the pseudogene TRBV3-2) and TRBJ1-3; D uncertain. The germline V and J ends were trimmed by 4 bases and 0 bases, with 10 bases remaining between them. The CDR3 has 15 residues. Germline CDR1 LGHDT, CDR2 YNNKEL (reference sequence). The CDR3 DNA sequence: TGTGCCAGCAGCCGCAGATACACCTCTGGAAACACCATATATTTT. Its protein product is CASSRRYTSGNTIYF.

This clone has just one count. The chain couples TRBV11-2 to TRBJ2-2; 13 nucleotides match TRBD2. The V and J ends lost 5 bases and 6 bases, in that order; junction bases with no gene match: 6. The CDR3 sequence is 16 residues long. Germline values: CDR1 SGHAT, CDR2 FQNNGV. The CDR3 region is CASSRGLAGVPGELFF. The CDR3 DNA reads TGTGCCAGCAGCCGAGGACTAGCGGGAGTCCCCGGGGAGCTGTTTTTT.